This paragraph reports one TCR beta chain. This receptor's antigen is unknown. There are no base qualities to consult, and no much larger clone falls within one base. The data were taken from a study of blood T cell repertoires in COVID-19 (TCRdb year 2020). A note on the overall study: Samples from collaborators originated in the United States, Italy and Spain and spanned both the acute and convalescent phases of COVID-19. The prospective study material was composed of cDNA or gDNA derived from T cells, B-cell-depleted T cells, or PBMCs. Deeply sampled blood TCRbeta repertoires from subjects exposed to, actively infected with, or recovered from COVID-19 were included in the dataset. A freely available public database, intended as a resource for researchers studying the immune response to SARS-CoV-2, is where the repertoires were released. Samples were obtained from the ongoing ImmuneRACE study (first 160 participants) and from roughly 1,300 subjects provided by 6 global collaborators. A de-identified subject ID, COVID-19 status, age in years and sex were almost always included in the sample metadata. Where HLA class I and class II types were available, the types were taken from metadata supplied by the sample provider, not from assay-based typing.

Participants in the prospective study were aged roughly 18 to 100 years, lived in 20 to 30 United States geographic areas, and enrolled through a virtual design. In the prospective study, cohorts were assigned on the basis of participant-reported clinical history obtained from a screening survey and a study questionnaire. Recovered participants in ImmuneRACE Cohort 3 were defined by two consecutive negative NP/OP PCR tests, clearance by a healthcare professional, or resolution of symptoms. In the prospective study, whole blood, serum and a nasopharyngeal or oropharyngeal swab were collected from each participant by mobile phlebotomists. Prospective study participants could optionally give additional blood draws and questionnaires over a roughly 2-month period. Before DNA extraction, blood samples from the prospective study were shipped at room temperature or frozen. TCRbeta CDR3 regions were amplified from genomic DNA by means of the immunoSEQ Assay, a bias-controlled multiplex PCR. For the original study's pipeline: The number of nucleated cells in each sample was estimated by amplification of reference gene primers within the assay. To quantify the absolute abundance of each unique TCRbeta CDR3 rearrangement, sequence reads were collapsed and filtered. Productive Simpson clonality was computed per sample as the square root of Simpson's diversity index over productive rearrangements. Held by TCRdb, this immuneACCESS table contains in-frame sequences only and omits some clones. Under half of the omission traces to an unresolved V gene where checked; the cause of the rest is unknown. V and J calls and clone size are given by that table; D and trimming were obtained from the DNA. This sample is represented by roughly 330,000 clones; 87% of them were singletons. Clones ranked in the top ten supply approximately 5% of the sample.

Study-wide conclusions, independent of this receptor: Clinical and demographic metadata were provided uncurated, with the amount varying by source and participant.

The specimen sequenced was PBMCs or T cells enriched from blood (not recorded which). The receptor was isolated from a woman younger than 45 who had recovered from COVID-19.

The DNA sequence reads TGCAGCGTGCGCGTCGCAGGGGGCGCGTCTTCACCCCTCCACTTT. Translation gives CSVRVAGGASSPLHF. The receptor chain draws on TRBV29-1 and TRBJ1-6, and 8 junctional nucleotides match TRBD1. CDR1 is given as SQVTM and CDR2 as ANQGSEA, both from the germline V gene. The CDR3 spans 15 residues, from the cysteine through the phenylalanine. Of the read, only the CDR3 DNA is kept; its 45 bases are in frame from base 1. Unmatched junction bases come to 13, with V trimmed by 6 bases and J by 9 bases.